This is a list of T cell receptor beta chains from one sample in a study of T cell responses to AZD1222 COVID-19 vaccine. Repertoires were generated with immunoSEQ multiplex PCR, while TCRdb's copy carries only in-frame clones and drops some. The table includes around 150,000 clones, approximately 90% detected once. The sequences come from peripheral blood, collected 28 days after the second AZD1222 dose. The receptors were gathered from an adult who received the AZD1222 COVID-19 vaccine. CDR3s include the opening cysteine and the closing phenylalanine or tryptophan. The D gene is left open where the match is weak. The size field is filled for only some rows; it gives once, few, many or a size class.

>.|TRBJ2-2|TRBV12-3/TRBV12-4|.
CASSSQLAGELFF
TGTGCCAGCAGTTCACAACTAGCCGGGGAGCTGTTTTTT
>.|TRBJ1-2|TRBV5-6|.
CASSSDAARAMYGYTF
TGTGCCAGCAGCAGCGATGCCGCCAGGGCAATGTATGGCTACACCTTC
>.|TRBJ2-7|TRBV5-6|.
CASSLGGSEQYF
TGTGCCAGCAGCTTGGGTGGGTCCGAGCAGTACTTC
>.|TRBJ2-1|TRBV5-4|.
CASSLGGGSSWNEQFF
TGTGCCAGCAGCTTGGGTGGGGGGAGCTCTTGGAATGAGCAGTTCTTC
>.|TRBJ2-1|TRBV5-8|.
CASSLGPYTYNEQFF
TGTGCCAGCAGCTTGGGTCCGTACACTTACAATGAGCAGTTCTTC
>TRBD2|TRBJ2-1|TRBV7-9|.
CASSPLAGGRHNEQFF
TGTGCCAGCAGTCCCCTAGCGGGGGGTCGACATAATGAGCAGTTCTTC
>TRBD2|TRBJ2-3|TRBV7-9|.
CASSLSASGGFTDTQYF
TGTGCCAGCAGCTTATCCGCTAGCGGGGGGTTCACAGATACGCAGTATTTT
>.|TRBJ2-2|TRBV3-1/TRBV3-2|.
CASSPGAGFGDGELFF
TGTGCCAGCAGCCCAGGGGCGGGGTTTGGGGACGGGGAGCTGTTTTTT
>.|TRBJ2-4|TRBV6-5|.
CASRFGVAGGIQYF
TGTGCCAGCAGGTTCGGAGTCGCTGGGGGCATTCAGTACTTC
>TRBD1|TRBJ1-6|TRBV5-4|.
CASRDREHSPLHF
TGTGCCAGCCGGGACAGGGAACATTCACCCCTCCACTTT
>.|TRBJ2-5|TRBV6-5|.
CASSYSETQYF
TGTGCCAGCAGTTACTCGGAGACCCAGTACTTC
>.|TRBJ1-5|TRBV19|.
CASSGRRGSNQPQHF
TGTGCCAGTAGTGGCCGGCGGGGTAGCAATCAGCCCCAGCATTTT
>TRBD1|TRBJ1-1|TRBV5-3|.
CARSASGGPYTEAFF
TGTGCCAGAAGCGCCTCAGGGGGGCCTTACACTGAAGCTTTCTTT
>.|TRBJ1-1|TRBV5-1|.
CASRNKNTEAFF
TGCGCCAGCAGAAACAAGAACACTGAAGCTTTCTTT
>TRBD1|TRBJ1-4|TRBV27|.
CASSLTGGGEKLFF
TGTGCCAGCAGTTTAACAGGGGGCGGTGAAAAACTGTTTTTT
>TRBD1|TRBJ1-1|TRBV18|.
CASSHSLDRVWAEAFF
TGTGCCAGCTCCCACAGCCTCGACAGGGTTTGGGCTGAAGCTTTCTTT
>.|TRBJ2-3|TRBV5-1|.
CASSLAQGTDTQYF
TGCGCCAGCAGCTTGGCCCAGGGCACAGATACGCAGTATTTT
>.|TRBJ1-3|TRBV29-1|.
CSVVMTGGQAGNTIYF
TGCAGCGTTGTGATGACAGGTGGCCAAGCTGGAAACACCATATATTTT
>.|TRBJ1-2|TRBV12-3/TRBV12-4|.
CASSFALDYGYTF
TGTGCCAGCAGTTTTGCCCTGGACTATGGCTACACCTTC
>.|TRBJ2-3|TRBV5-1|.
CASSLDRAADTQYF
TGCGCCAGCAGCTTGGACAGGGCGGCAGATACGCAGTATTTT
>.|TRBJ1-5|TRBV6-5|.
CASSYYRDDQPQHF
TGTGCCAGCAGTTATTACAGGGACGATCAGCCCCAGCATTTT
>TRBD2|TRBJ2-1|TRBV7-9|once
CASSRDGRSEQFF
TGTGCCAGCAGCCGGGACGGGAGGAGTGAGCAGTTCTTC
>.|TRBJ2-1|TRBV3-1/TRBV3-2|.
CASSGGLNYNEQFF
TGTGCCAGCAGCGGGGGGTTGAACTACAATGAGCAGTTCTTC
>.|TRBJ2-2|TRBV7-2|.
CASSLRRIANTGELFF
TGTGCCAGCAGCTTACGACGAATCGCGAACACCGGGGAGCTGTTTTTT
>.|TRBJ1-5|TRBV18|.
CASSPGGNQPQHF
TGTGCCAGCTCACCTGGAGGGAATCAGCCCCAGCATTTT
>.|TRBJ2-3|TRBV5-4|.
CASSWAGDSYTDTQYF
TGTGCCAGCAGCTGGGCAGGGGACTCCTACACAGATACGCAGTATTTT
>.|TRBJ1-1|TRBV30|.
CAVRHMNTEAFF
TGTGCTGTTCGCCACATGAACACTGAAGCTTTCTTT
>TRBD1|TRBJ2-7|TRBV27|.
CASSPGQGNYEQYF
TGTGCCAGCAGTCCGGGACAGGGGAACTACGAGCAGTACTTC
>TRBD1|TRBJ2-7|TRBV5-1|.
CASSLAGTGVPYEQYF
TGCGCCAGCAGCCTTGCTGGGACAGGGGTTCCCTACGAGCAGTACTTC